The clone carrying this T cell receptor (beta chain) has more than one count but fewer than ten. The sample is drawn from a study of shared clonotypes between healthy human individuals. Study-level background: In total, the donors were a couple of women and three men aged 18 to 49.

The assay was immunoSEQ multiplex PCR, and TCRdb's table has in-frame clones only and misses some. The sample consists of about 1 million clones, around four fifths of them appearing once. The specimen sequenced was memory CD4+ T cells sorted from blood. Described subset: CD45RA-negative fraction. The TCR was taken from a man between 18 and 35 years old in good health.

This CDR3 is CASSVNWDSSYEQYF. CDR3 DNA sequence: TGTGCCAGCAGCGTAAATTGGGATTCATCCTACGAGCAGTACTTC. The J gene is TRBJ2-7, the V gene TRBV9; unclear D gene. Germline V CDR1 and CDR2: SGDLS, YYNGEE. CDR3 length equals 15 residues. The V gene lost 1 base and the J gene lost 1 base, with 12 bases spanning the gap.